This T cell receptor (beta chain) was sequenced in a study of T-cell reconstitution after alpha-beta-depleted transplantation in children. The study, taken as a whole, reports: Several hundred graft clones that had expanded were reportedly the source of alpha-beta T cells about two months after transplant.

Unique molecular identifiers were incorporated when the TCRbeta library was constructed. Using its own MiXCR run on the PCR reads, TCRdb lists one record per CDR3 protein. The sample carries approximately 490,000 distinct CDR3 sequences, roughly a tenth recorded once. This clonotype was observed many times. What it binds is unknown. The CDR3 extends over 15 amino acids. V lost 5 bases and J lost 4; bases outside the gene matches: 6. Germline-derived CDR1 and CDR2 are MNHEY and SMNVEV (reference sequence). Sequencing used PBMCs, obtained before TCRalphabeta/CD19-depleted stem cell transplant. The origin of this receptor is a child under 10 years old with inherited bone marrow failure, due to receive a stem cell transplant. The genes are TRBV27 and TRBJ2-1; 9 bases line up with TRBD2. CDR3: CASSRGLALYNEQFF. CDR3 DNA sequence: TGTGCCAGCAGTAGAGGACTAGCGCTTTACAATGAGCAGTTCTTC.